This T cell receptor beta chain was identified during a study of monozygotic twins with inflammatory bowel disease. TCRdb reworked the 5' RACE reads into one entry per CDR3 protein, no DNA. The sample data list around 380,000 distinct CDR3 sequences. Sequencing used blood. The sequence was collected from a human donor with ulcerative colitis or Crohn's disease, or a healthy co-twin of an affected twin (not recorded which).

The chain's CDR3 is CASSPTGSGAQPQHF. The chain has TRBV5-1 and TRBJ1-5; the D gene TCRdb calls, TRBD1, cannot be checked with no DNA. This CDR3 is 15 amino acids long. Per germline, CDR1 SGHRS and CDR2 YFSETQ. Combining the CDR3 with reference TRBV5-1 and TRBJ1-5 gives the whole variable domain KAGVTQTPRYLIKTRGQQVTLSCSPISGHRSVSWYQQTPGQGLQFLFEYFSETQRNKGNFPGRFSGRQFSNSRSEMNVSTLELGDSALYLCASSPTGSGAQPQHFGDGTRLSIL.